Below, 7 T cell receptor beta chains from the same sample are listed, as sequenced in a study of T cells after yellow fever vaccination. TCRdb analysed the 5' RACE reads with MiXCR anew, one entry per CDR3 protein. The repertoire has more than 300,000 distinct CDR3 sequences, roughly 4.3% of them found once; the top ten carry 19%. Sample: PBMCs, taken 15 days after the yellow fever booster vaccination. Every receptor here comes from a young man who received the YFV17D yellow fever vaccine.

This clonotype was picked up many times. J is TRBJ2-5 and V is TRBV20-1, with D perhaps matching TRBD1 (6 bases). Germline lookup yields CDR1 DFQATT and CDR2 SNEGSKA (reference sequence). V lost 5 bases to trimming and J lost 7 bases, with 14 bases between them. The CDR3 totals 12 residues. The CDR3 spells CSAGTGIGTQYF. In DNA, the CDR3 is TGCAGTGCTGGAACAGGGATAGGGACCCAGTACTTC.

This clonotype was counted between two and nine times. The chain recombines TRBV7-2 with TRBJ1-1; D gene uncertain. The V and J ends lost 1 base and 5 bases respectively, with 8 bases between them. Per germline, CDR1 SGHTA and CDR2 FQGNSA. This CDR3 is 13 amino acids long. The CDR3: CASSLGYLTEAFF. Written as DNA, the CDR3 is TGTGCCAGCAGCTTAGGGTACCTAACTGAAGCTTTCTTT.

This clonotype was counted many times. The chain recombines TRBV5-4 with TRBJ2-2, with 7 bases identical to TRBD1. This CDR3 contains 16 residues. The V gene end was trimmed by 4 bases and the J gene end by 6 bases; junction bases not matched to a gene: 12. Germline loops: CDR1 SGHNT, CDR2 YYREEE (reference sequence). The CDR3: CASSPSSTGMSGELFF. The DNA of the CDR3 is TGTGCCAGCAGCCCGTCCTCGACAGGGATGTCCGGGGAGCTGTTTTTT.

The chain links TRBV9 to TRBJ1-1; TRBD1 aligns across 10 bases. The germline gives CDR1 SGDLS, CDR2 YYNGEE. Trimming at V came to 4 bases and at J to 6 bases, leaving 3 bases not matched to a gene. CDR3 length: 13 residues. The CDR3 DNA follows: TGTGCCAGCAGCACCGGGACAGGGGCTGAAGCTTTCTTT. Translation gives CASSTGTGAEAFF.

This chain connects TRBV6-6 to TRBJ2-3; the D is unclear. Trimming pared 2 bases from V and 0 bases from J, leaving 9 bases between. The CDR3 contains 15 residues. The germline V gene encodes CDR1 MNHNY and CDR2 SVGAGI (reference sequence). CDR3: CASSYGMVSTDTQYF. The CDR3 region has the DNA TGTGCCAGCAGTTACGGAATGGTGAGCACAGATACGCAGTATTTT.

CDR3 in DNA: TGCGCCAGCAGCTTGGAAGTATTCCAAGAGACCCAGTACTTC. Its protein product is CASSLEVFQETQYF. The gene calls are TRBV5-1 and TRBJ2-5; D is unresolved. Germline CDR1 SGHRS, CDR2 YFSETQ. The CDR3 sequence is 14 residues long. With 0 bases removed from V and 1 base from J, the gap between germline ends came to 7 bases.

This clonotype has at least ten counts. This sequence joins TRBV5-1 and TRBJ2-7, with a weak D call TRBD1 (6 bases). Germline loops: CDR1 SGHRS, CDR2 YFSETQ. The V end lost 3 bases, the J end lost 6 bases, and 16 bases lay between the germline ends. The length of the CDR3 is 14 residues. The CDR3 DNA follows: TGCGCCAGCAGCTGGGACACAACCACGGGCGAGCAGTACTTC. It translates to CASSWDTTTGEQYF.